Shown below are 13 T cell receptor beta chains from a single sample sequenced in a study of blood T cells in healthy people across ages. The use of a sample-barcoded 5' primer and a J-beta primer mix characterized a second PCR of roughly 7 to 11 cycles. TCRdb analysed the 5' RACE reads with MiXCR anew, one entry per CDR3 protein. The table has over 700,000 distinct CDR3 sequences, about 25% seen once. The sample was also linked to a second study, of T cells of mothers and their children.

The sample consisted of blood. The receptor source for this set is a boy younger than 18 in good health.

Only a few counts were recorded for this clonotype. V and J are TRBV28 and TRBJ2-5; maybe TRBD1 (6 bases). Trimming stripped 3 bases from V and 5 bases from J, with 16 bases between. In germline, CDR1 is MDHEN, CDR2 SYDVKM. The CDR3 totals 15 residues. The CDR3 loop reads CASSFEGEGRETQYF. The CDR3 bases are TGTGCCAGCAGTTTTGAGGGGGAAGGACGGGAGACCCAGTACTTC.

The sample holds a few counts of this clonotype. The chain has TRBV29-1 and TRBJ2-1; D is tentatively TRBD1 or TRBD2 (5 bases each). V was shortened by 5 bases and J by 3 bases, with 14 bases between the two germline ends. Per germline, CDR1 SQVTM and CDR2 ANQGSEA. CDR3 size: 14 residues. The CDR3 is CSVWDLRDYNEQFF. In nucleotides, the CDR3 is TGCAGCGTTTGGGACCTCAGGGACTACAATGAGCAGTTCTTC.

CDR3 in DNA: TGCGCCAGCAGCCTCAGACCGGCAAACTCCTACAATGAGCAGTTCTTC. Translated: CASSLRPANSYNEQFF. V is TRBV4-1 and J is TRBJ2-1; no clear D gene. CDR1 and CDR2 from the germline V gene are MGHRA and YSYEKL. The CDR3 contains 16 residues. Trimming shortened V by 4 bases and J by 0 bases, and 13 bases separated the two germline ends.

A few counts support this clonotype. The chain joins TRBV5-1 to TRBJ2-2, with a weak D call TRBD1 (5 bases). Germline values: CDR1 SGHRS, CDR2 YFSETQ. V was shortened by 0 bases and J by 4 bases, with 13 bases between the two germline ends. This CDR3 is 16 amino acids long. The CDR3 region has the DNA TGCGCCAGCAGCTTGGCCTCAGGGATGCTCACCGGGGAGCTGTTTTTT. Translating gives CASSLASGMLTGELFF.

As for this clonotype: Sequence at one end of the junction differs from germline and may be a read error. The chain has TRBV7-9 and TRBJ2-1; TRBD1 matches at 9 bases. Germline lookup yields CDR1 SEHNR and CDR2 FQNEAQ (reference sequence). The CDR3 length is 16 residues. In nucleotides, the CDR3 is TGTGCCAGCTGCTTTTTGGGACAGGGAACCAACAATGAGCAGTTCTTC. Amino acids: CASCFLGQGTNNEQFF. The full variable domain, with the rest looked up from reference TRBV7-9 and TRBJ2-1, is DTGVSQNPRHKITKRGQNVTFRCDPISEHNRLYWYRQTLGQGPEFLTYFQNEAQLEKSRLLSDRFSAERPKGSFSTLEIQRTEQGDSAMYLCASCFLGQGTNNEQFFGPGTRLTVL.

The chain links TRBV7-2 to TRBJ2-4, with a possible D match to TRBD2 (6 bases). The CDR3 is 15 residues long. Germline-derived CDR1 and CDR2 are SGHTA and FQGNSA. The ends were cut back, 1 base at V and 5 bases at J, with 12 bases in the middle. The CDR3 sequence is CASSLDWGDENIQYF. The DNA of the CDR3 is TGTGCCAGCAGCTTAGATTGGGGGGACGAAAACATTCAGTACTTC.

This sequence joins TRBV4-1 and TRBJ2-6; TRBD1 aligns across 9 bases. CDR3 length: 19 amino acids. The V gene end was trimmed by 4 bases and the J gene end by 0 bases; junction bases not matched to a gene: 10. Germline CDR1 MGHRA, CDR2 YSYEKL. The CDR3 spells CASSRGPGQGSSGANVLTF. CDR3 nucleotide sequence: TGCGCCAGCAGCCGGGGACCGGGACAGGGATCCTCTGGGGCCAACGTCCTGACTTTC.

There are a few counts of this clonotype. The chain employs TRBV12-3 or TRBV12-4 and TRBJ2-1; D gene uncertain. The CDR3 extends over 14 amino acids. V lost 5 bases and J 0 bases, leaving 8 bases between the germline ends. The CDR3 sequence: CASSKSNSYNEQFF. Here the CDR3 DNA reads TGTGCCAGCAGTAAGTCCAACTCCTACAATGAGCAGTTCTTC.

The chain combines TRBV5-1 with TRBJ2-3; TRBD1 aligns across 9 bases. The CDR3 covers 15 residues. J lost 6 bases, V lost 1 base, and 6 bases had no gene match. The germline CDR1 and CDR2 sequences are SGHRS and YFSETQ. CDR3 nucleotide sequence: TGCGCCAGCAGCTTGTCTACAGGGGGCCGGGATACGCAGTATTTT. Its translation is CASSLSTGGRDTQYF. The whole variable domain, filled in from reference TRBV5-1 and TRBJ2-3, reads KAGVTQTPRYLIKTRGQQVTLSCSPISGHRSVSWYQQTPGQGLQFLFEYFSETQRNKGNFPGRFSGRQFSNSRSEMNVSTLELGDSALYLCASSLSTGGRDTQYFGPGTRLTVL.

This clonotype was counted between two and nine times. This sequence joins TRBV9 and TRBJ2-3; 15 positions match TRBD2. The V and J ends lost 0 bases and 1 base, in that order; junction bases with no gene match: 0. Germline-derived CDR1 and CDR2 are SGDLS and YYNGEE. The CDR3 contains 17 residues. CDR3 residues: CASSVGTSGGGTDTQYF. The CDR3 DNA follows: TGTGCCAGCAGCGTAGGGACTAGCGGGGGGGGCACAGATACGCAGTATTTT.

The rearrangement joins TRBV4-1 to TRBJ2-6; D possibly corresponds to TRBD2 (5 bases). Trimming took off 8 bases at V and 1 base at J, with 12 bases between the two ends. The CDR3 has 15 residues. Germline CDR1 and CDR2: MGHRA and YSYEKL. In DNA form, the CDR3 reads TGCGCCAGCGTCGACCGGGGATCTGGGGCCAACGTCCTGACTTTC. Its protein is CASVDRGSGANVLTF.

This clonotype came up a few times. The genes are TRBV29-1 and TRBJ2-1, with D uncertain. The germline V gene has CDR1 SQVTM and CDR2 ANQGSEA. The CDR3 runs to 15 residues. The V end lost 1 base, the J end lost 0 bases, and 10 bases lay between the germline ends. The CDR3 is CSVEGNTGSYNEQFF. The CDR3 DNA sequence: TGCAGCGTTGAAGGTAACACCGGCTCCTACAATGAGCAGTTCTTC.

The chain employs TRBV29-1 and TRBJ2-7, with TRBD2 identical over 7 bases. V lost 5 bases and J lost 4; bases outside the gene matches: 5. Germline CDR1 reads SQVTM; CDR2 reads ANQGSEA. The CDR3 totals 12 residues. CDR3 nucleotides: TGCAGCGTTATGGGGGGGGTGTACGAGCAGTACTTC. Translating gives CSVMGGVYEQYF.